Following are 28 T cell receptor beta chains from one sample sequenced in a study of control samples from healthy donors and cancer patients. The table came from immunoSEQ multiplex PCR; TCRdb's copy has only in-frame clones and leaves some out. The sample has around 190,000 clones, more than 80% seen once; the top ten hold 1.2% to 1.5%. Sequencing was performed on blood. The source is a man aged 25 to 45 in good health.

This clone was picked up one time. This chain connects TRBV18 to TRBJ2-3; 8 bases agree with TRBD2. The germline gives CDR1 KGHSH, CDR2 LQKENI. The length of the CDR3 is 17 residues. Unmatched junction bases numbered 8, after V lost 1 base and J lost 2 bases. CDR3 DNA sequence: TGTGCCAGCTCACCACTTCCAGGACTAGCTCCCACAGATACGCAGTATTTT. Translation: CASSPLPGLAPTDTQYF.

The chain recombines TRBV10-3 with TRBJ1-1; tentatively, D is TRBD1 (5 bases). This CDR3 is 13 amino acids long. V was cut by 0 bases and J by 6 bases, with 8 bases left in between. Germline V lookup: CDR1 ENHRY, CDR2 SYGVKD. CDR3 nucleotides: TGTGCCATCAGTGAGTCGGGACTCCCTGAAGCTTTCTTT. Residues: CAISESGLPEAFF.

The V call is TRBV5-6, the J call TRBJ1-1; D possibly corresponds to TRBD1 (6 bases). The length of the CDR3 is 14 residues. V was shortened by 2 bases and J by 5 bases, with 13 bases between the two germline ends. The V gene's germline CDR1 is SGHDT and CDR2 YYEEEE. CDR3 in amino acids: CASSFGGRSTEAFF. The CDR3, as DNA: TGTGCCAGCAGCTTTGGGGGGCGGAGTACTGAAGCTTTCTTT.

The chain couples TRBV3-1 (or the pseudogene TRBV3-2) to TRBJ2-7; weak D call: TRBD1 (6 bases). Germline assignment: CDR1 LGHDT and CDR2 YNNKEL (reference sequence). The V end was cut by 3 bases, the J end by 0 bases, with 12 bases between. The CDR3 sequence is 15 residues long. CDR3 sequence (DNA): TGTGCCAGCAGCCAGAGGGGGATGAGCTCCTACGAGCAGTACTTC. This gives the protein CASSQRGMSSYEQYF.

This CDR3 reads CASGLTGNTEAFF. The CDR3 DNA reads TGTGCTAGTGGTTTGACAGGGAACACTGAAGCTTTCTTT. The chain links TRBV12-5 to TRBJ1-1; TRBD1 might be the D (5 bases). Germline lookup yields CDR1 LGHNT and CDR2 FRNRAP. CDR3 length equals 13 residues. V shed 2 bases and J shed 1 base, with 5 bases lying between them.

This sequence joins TRBV18 and TRBJ2-3, with no clear D. V was shortened by 3 bases and J by 0 bases, with 7 bases between the two germline ends. The CDR3 loop spans 14 amino acids. Germline assignment: CDR1 KGHSH and CDR2 LQKENI. The CDR3 region is CASSPLVSTDTQYF. In nucleotides, the CDR3 is TGTGCCAGCTCACCCCTAGTCAGCACAGATACGCAGTATTTT.

This chain connects TRBV5-4 to TRBJ1-4; the D is unclear. This CDR3 has 15 amino acids. V dropped 0 bases and J dropped 3 bases, with 9 bases sitting between them. Germline V gives CDR1 SGHNT, CDR2 YYREEE (reference sequence). This chain's CDR3 is CASSLAGSANEKLFF. The CDR3, as DNA: TGTGCCAGCAGCTTGGCGGGGTCCGCTAATGAAAAACTGTTTTTT.

The chain couples TRBV27 to TRBJ2-6; possible D gene TRBD1, 6 bases. The CDR3 length is 18 residues. Trimming took 3 bases from V and 0 from J, leaving 15 bases between them. The germline gives CDR1 MNHEY, CDR2 SMNVEV (reference sequence). CDR3 loop: CASSLNRAIGSGANVLTF. The CDR3 DNA reads TGTGCCAGCAGTTTGAACAGGGCCATAGGCTCTGGGGCCAACGTCCTGACTTTC. The full variable domain, in which reference TRBV27 and TRBJ2-6 provide the parts outside the CDR3, is EAQVTQNPRYLITVTGKKLTVTCSQNMNHEYMSWYRQDPGLGLRQIYYSMNVEVTDKGDVPEGYKVSRKEKRNFPLILESPSPNQTSLYFCASSLNRAIGSGANVLTFGAGSRLTVL.

The genes are TRBV25-1 and TRBJ1-1, with TRBD1 identical over 8 bases. The V and J ends lost 4 bases and 1 base, in that order; junction bases with no gene match: 5. This CDR3 contains 15 residues. Germline CDR1 MGHDK, CDR2 SYGVNS. The CDR3 DNA is TGTGCCAGCAGTGCATTGGACAGGGAGAACACTGAAGCTTTCTTT. Encoded protein: CASSALDRENTEAFF.

The V and J genes are TRBV24-1 and TRBJ1-1; the D is unclear. Germline-derived CDR1 and CDR2 are KGHDR and SFDVKD. The CDR3 sequence is 13 residues long. The germline V and J ends were trimmed by 6 bases and 0 bases, with 7 bases remaining between them. The DNA for the CDR3 is TGTGCCACCAGTACAAGATTGAACACTGAAGCTTTCTTT. It encodes CATSTRLNTEAFF.

This chain links TRBV7-9 with TRBJ2-7; 9 bases are a match to TRBD1. The ends lost 4 bases at V and 4 bases at J; junction bases unmatched: 5. The CDR3 covers 14 residues. Germline V gives CDR1 SEHNR, CDR2 FQNEAQ (reference sequence). The chain's CDR3 is CASSSPGQGYEQYF. CDR3 nucleotides: TGTGCCAGCAGCTCCCCCGGACAGGGGTACGAGCAGTACTTC.

The rearrangement joins TRBV7-6 to TRBJ2-2; the D call may be TRBD1 or TRBD2 (5 bases each). This CDR3 has 15 residues. The germline V gene encodes CDR1 SGHVS and CDR2 FNYEAQ. The V gene lost 5 bases and the J gene lost 1 base, with 11 bases spanning the gap. This chain's CDR3 is CASSLEGRNTGELFF. In DNA, the CDR3 is TGTGCCAGCAGCCTAGAGGGACGGAACACCGGGGAGCTGTTTTTT.

The chain joins TRBV9 to TRBJ2-7, with 10 bases that match TRBD2. CDR3 length: 14 residues. In germline, CDR1 is SGDLS, CDR2 YYNGEE. V dropped 5 bases and J dropped 2; count of bases not matched to a gene: 4. The CDR3 DNA is TGTGCCAGCAGTTTAGCGGGAGGTCCCTACGAGCAGTACTTC. Amino acid sequence: CASSLAGGPYEQYF.

J is TRBJ2-2 and V is TRBV13; unclear D gene. The CDR3 is 14 amino acids. The V gene's germline CDR1 is PRHDT and CDR2 FYEKMQ (reference sequence). The germline V and J ends were trimmed by 6 bases and 5 bases, with 13 bases remaining between them. The CDR3 here is CASRSAFRTGELFF. The DNA of the CDR3 is TGTGCCAGCAGATCCGCTTTTCGGACCGGGGAGCTGTTTTTT.

This rearrangement joins TRBV5-6 to TRBJ1-2; maybe TRBD1 (5 bases). V lost 0 bases, J lost 8 bases, and 17 bases lay in between. This CDR3 is 15 amino acids long. Germline CDR1 reads SGHDT; CDR2 reads YYEEEE. CDR3 bases: TGTGCCAGCAGCTTGGTTTGGACCCGTGGGGGGGGCTACACCTTC. It translates to CASSLVWTRGGGYTF.

This chain joins TRBV27 and TRBJ1-2, with D perhaps TRBD1 (5 bases). Germline assignment: CDR1 MNHEY and CDR2 SMNVEV (reference sequence). CDR3 length equals 13 residues. Deletions cut 5 bases from V and 14 bases from J, with 21 bases between. This chain's CDR3 is CASSRTKQEKRTF. DNA for the CDR3: TGTGCCAGCAGTCGAACAAAACAGGAAAAGAGGACCTTC.

This rearrangement joins TRBV7-2 to TRBJ1-1; D is ambiguous. V lost 5 bases and J lost 10, with 14 bases in between. This CDR3 is built from 12 residues. Germline loops: CDR1 SGHTA, CDR2 FQGNSA. The CDR3 is CASSPLWGLAFF. The CDR3 nucleotides read TGTGCCAGCAGCCCCTTATGGGGTTTAGCTTTCTTT.

The rearrangement links TRBV10-2 to TRBJ2-7; 12 nucleotides align to TRBD2. The V and J ends lost 4 bases and 2 bases, in that order; junction bases with no gene match: 0. The CDR3 spans 14 residues. In germline, CDR1 is WSHSY, CDR2 SAAADI. In nucleotides, the CDR3 is TGCGCCAGCAGTGCTAGCGGGAGGGCCTACGAGCAGTACTTC. Its protein product is CASSASGRAYEQYF.

CDR3 region: CASSQGTGGGSPLHF. The CDR3 region has the DNA TGTGCCAGCAGCCAAGGGACAGGGGGAGGTTCACCCCTCCACTTT. V gene TRBV3-1 (or the pseudogene TRBV3-2) combines with J gene TRBJ1-6, with 10 positions matching TRBD1. CDR3 length: 15 amino acids. Germline V gene lookup returns CDR1 LGHDT and CDR2 YNNKEL (reference sequence). V was pared by 1 base and J by 9 bases, with 3 bases of the junction left unmatched.

This chain joins TRBV2 and TRBJ1-1; TRBD1 matches at 7 bases. Germline trimming cut 5 bases from V and 0 bases from J; bases unmatched to any gene: 6. The CDR3 runs 15 residues. Germline assignment: CDR1 SNHLY and CDR2 FYNNEI. CDR3: CASSTGAGMNTEAFF. The DNA for the CDR3 is TGTGCCAGCAGTACAGGGGCAGGGATGAACACTGAAGCTTTCTTT.

The chain employs TRBV18 and TRBJ1-1; D gene unclear. Germline-derived CDR1 and CDR2 are KGHSH and LQKENI. Trimming took 0 bases from V and 0 from J, leaving 14 bases between them. CDR3 length: 17 residues. In nucleotides, the CDR3 is TGTGCCAGCTCACCACCGTTTTCGGCACGGATGAACACTGAAGCTTTCTTT. Encoded protein: CASSPPFSARMNTEAFF. Using reference TRBV18 and TRBJ1-1 for the parts outside the CDR3, the full variable domain is NAGVMQNPRHLVRRRGQEARLRCSPMKGHSHVYWYRQLPEEGLKFMVYLQKENIIDESGMPKERFSAEFPKEGPSILRIQQVVRGDSAAYFCASSPPFSARMNTEAFFGQGTRLTVV.

This CDR3 reads CASSLLGATEAFF. CDR3 DNA: TGCGCCAGCAGCTTGTTGGGGGCCACTGAAGCTTTCTTT. This chain connects TRBV5-1 to TRBJ1-1, with D maybe TRBD1 (6 bases). In germline, CDR1 is SGHRS, CDR2 YFSETQ. This CDR3 spans 13 amino acids. V was pared by 1 base and J by 4 bases, with 8 bases between.

The chain is built from TRBV25-1 and TRBJ2-3; 10 bases fit TRBD2. The CDR3 extends over 15 amino acids. Trimming cost V 8 bases and J 2 bases; bases outside gene matches: 7. CDR1 and CDR2 (germline): MGHDK, SYGVNS. DNA for the CDR3: TGTGCCAGCGGCAAACTAGCGGGGCACACAGATACGCAGTATTTT. Residues: CASGKLAGHTDTQYF.

V is TRBV20-1 and J is TRBJ1-2, with D perhaps matching TRBD1 (5 bases). V lost 6 bases and J 5 bases, leaving 10 bases between the germline ends. This CDR3 region has 11 residues. Germline V CDR1 and CDR2: DFQATT, SNEGSKA (reference sequence). The CDR3 spells CSAGGMYGYTF. CDR3 in DNA: TGCAGTGCCGGGGGGATGTATGGCTACACCTTC.

The rearrangement links TRBV9 to TRBJ2-1; tentatively, D is TRBD1 or TRBD2 (5 bases each). This CDR3 region has 14 residues. Trimming left V 3 bases short and J 0 bases short, with 7 bases between. The germline CDR1 and CDR2 sequences are SGDLS and YYNGEE. In nucleotides, the CDR3 is TGTGCCAGCAGCGGGGGGAGCTCCTACAATGAGCAGTTCTTC. Translated: CASSGGSSYNEQFF.

V and J are TRBV5-1 and TRBJ2-7, with TRBD1 as a possible D gene (5 bases). This CDR3 region has 16 residues. Germline-derived CDR1 and CDR2 are SGHRS and YFSETQ. Trimming stripped 0 bases from V and 5 bases from J, with 18 bases between. The CDR3: CASSLVSGKSVDEQYF. CDR3 nucleotide sequence: TGCGCCAGCAGCTTGGTTTCAGGGAAATCTGTCGACGAGCAGTACTTC.

V usage is TRBV24-1 and J usage is TRBJ1-4; D ambiguous. V lost 5 bases to trimming and J lost 5 bases, with 14 bases between them. Germline CDR1 KGHDR, CDR2 SFDVKD. The CDR3 covers 15 residues. The CDR3 region is CATSVTVGQNEKLFF. CDR3 DNA: TGTGCCACCAGTGTCACCGTGGGCCAAAATGAAAAACTGTTTTTT.

The V call is TRBV6-5, the J call TRBJ1-2; no firm D call. The germline CDR1 and CDR2 sequences are MNHEY and SVGAGI. This CDR3 region has 13 residues. V was shortened by 6 bases and J by 4 bases, with 12 bases between the two germline ends. This CDR3 reads CASRAPLPYGYTF. Written as DNA, the CDR3 is TGTGCCAGCAGGGCACCCCTGCCCTATGGCTACACCTTC.